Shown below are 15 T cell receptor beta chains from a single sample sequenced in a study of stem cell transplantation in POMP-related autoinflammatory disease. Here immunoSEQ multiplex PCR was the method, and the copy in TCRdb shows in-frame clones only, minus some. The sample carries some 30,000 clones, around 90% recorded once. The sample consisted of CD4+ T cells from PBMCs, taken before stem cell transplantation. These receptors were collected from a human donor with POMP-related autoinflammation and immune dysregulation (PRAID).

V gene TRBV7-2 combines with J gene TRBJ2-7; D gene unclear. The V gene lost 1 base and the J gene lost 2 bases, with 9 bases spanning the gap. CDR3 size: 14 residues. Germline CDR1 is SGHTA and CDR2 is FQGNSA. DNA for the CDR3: TGTGCCAGCAGCTTAGTACACGACGCCTACGAGCAGTACTTC. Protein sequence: CASSLVHDAYEQYF.

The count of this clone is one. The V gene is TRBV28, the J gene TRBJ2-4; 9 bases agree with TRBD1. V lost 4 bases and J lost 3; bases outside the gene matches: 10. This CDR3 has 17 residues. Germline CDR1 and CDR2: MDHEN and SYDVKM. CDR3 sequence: CASSSIPGTGNKNIQYF. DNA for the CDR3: TGTGCCAGCAGTTCCATCCCCGGGACAGGGAACAAAAACATTCAGTACTTC.

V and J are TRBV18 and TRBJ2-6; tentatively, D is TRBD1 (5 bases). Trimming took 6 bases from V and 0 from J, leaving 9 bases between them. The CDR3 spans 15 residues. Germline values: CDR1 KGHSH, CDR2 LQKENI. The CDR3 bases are TGTGCCAGCTCTCCGCAGGGCTCTGGGGCCAACGTCCTGACTTTC. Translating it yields CASSPQGSGANVLTF. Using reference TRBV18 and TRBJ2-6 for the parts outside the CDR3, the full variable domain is NAGVMQNPRHLVRRRGQEARLRCSPMKGHSHVYWYRQLPEEGLKFMVYLQKENIIDESGMPKERFSAEFPKEGPSILRIQQVVRGDSAAYFCASSPQGSGANVLTFGAGSRLTVL.

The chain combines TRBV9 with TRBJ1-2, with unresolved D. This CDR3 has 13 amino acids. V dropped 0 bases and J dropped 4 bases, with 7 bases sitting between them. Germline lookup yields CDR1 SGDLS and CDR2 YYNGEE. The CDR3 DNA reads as TGTGCCAGCAGCGTAGACGAGAGCTATGGCTACACCTTC. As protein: CASSVDESYGYTF.

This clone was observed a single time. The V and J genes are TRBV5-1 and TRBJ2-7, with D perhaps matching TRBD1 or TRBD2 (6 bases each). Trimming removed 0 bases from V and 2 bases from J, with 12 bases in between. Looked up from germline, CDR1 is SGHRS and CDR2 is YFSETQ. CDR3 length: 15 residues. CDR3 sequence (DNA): TGCGCCAGCAGCTTGGTGCCGGGGGCCACCTACGAGCAGTACTTC. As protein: CASSLVPGATYEQYF.

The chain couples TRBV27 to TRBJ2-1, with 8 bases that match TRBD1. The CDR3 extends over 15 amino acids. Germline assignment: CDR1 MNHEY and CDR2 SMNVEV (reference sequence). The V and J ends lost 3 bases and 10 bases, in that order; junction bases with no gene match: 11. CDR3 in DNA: TGTGCCAGCAGTTTTACCCTCACTCCAGGGGGCGAGCAGTTCTTC. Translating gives CASSFTLTPGGEQFF.

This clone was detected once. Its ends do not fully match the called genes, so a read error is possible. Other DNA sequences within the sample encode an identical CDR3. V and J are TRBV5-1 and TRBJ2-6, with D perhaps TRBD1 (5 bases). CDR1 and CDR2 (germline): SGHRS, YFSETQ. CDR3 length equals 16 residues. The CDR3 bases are TGCGCCAGCAGCTTGGAGTGGTTGGTTGGGGCCAATGTCCTGACTTTC. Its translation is CASSLEWLVGANVLTF.

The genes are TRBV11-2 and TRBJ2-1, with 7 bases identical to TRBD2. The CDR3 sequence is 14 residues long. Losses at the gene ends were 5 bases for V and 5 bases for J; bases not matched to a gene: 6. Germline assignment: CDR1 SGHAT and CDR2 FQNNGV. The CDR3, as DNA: TGTGCCAGCAGCCTACTAGCGATCGACAATGAGCAGTTCTTC. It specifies CASSLLAIDNEQFF.

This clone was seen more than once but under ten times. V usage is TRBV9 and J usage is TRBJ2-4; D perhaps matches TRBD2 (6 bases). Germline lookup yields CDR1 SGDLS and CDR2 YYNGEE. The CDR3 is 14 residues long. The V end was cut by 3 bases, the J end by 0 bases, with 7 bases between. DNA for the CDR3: TGTGCCAGCAGCGCGGGACTAGCCAAAAACATTCAGTACTTC. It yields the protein CASSAGLAKNIQYF.

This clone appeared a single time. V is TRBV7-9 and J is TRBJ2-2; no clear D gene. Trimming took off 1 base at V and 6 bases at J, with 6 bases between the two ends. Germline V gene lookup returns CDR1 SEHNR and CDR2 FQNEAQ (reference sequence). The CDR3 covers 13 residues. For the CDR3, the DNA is TGTGCCAGCAGCTTAGGTCCGGCCGGGGAGCTGTTTTTT. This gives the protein CASSLGPAGELFF.

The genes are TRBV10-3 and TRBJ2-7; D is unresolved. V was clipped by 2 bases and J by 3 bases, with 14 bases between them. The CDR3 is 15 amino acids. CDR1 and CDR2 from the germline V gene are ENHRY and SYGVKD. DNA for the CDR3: TGTGCCATCAGTGAGCCTGGGCATCTGGGCTACGAGCAGTACTTC. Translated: CAISEPGHLGYEQYF.

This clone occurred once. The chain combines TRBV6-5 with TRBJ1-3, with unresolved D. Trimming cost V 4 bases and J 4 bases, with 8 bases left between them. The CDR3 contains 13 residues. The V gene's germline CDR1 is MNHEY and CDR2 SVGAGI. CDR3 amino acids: CASSSLSGNTIYF. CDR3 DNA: TGTGCCAGCAGTTCCCTCTCCGGAAACACCATATATTTT.

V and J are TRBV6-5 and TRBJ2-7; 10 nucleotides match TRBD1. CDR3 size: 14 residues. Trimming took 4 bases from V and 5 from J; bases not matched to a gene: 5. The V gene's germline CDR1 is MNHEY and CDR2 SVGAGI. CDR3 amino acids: CASSSTGGFHEQYF. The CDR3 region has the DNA TGTGCCAGCAGTTCGACAGGGGGCTTCCACGAGCAGTACTTC.

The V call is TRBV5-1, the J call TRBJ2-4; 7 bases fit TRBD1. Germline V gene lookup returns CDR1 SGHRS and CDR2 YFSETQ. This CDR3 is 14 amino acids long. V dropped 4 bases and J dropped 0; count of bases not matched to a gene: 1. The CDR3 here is CASSQGEAKNIQYF. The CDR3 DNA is TGCGCCAGCAGCCAGGGGGAAGCCAAAAACATTCAGTACTTC.

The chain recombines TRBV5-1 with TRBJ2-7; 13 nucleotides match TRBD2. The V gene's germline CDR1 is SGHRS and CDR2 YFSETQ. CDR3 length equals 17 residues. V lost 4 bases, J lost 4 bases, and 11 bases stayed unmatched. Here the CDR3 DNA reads TGCGCCAGCAGCACGGGACTAGCGGGAAGATCCAATTACGAGCAGTACTTC. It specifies CASSTGLAGRSNYEQYF.